A selection of T cell receptor beta chains follows, all from one sample in a study of beta chain features in type 1 diabetes. Here immunoSEQ multiplex PCR was the method, and the copy in TCRdb shows in-frame clones only, minus some. Of 130,000 or so clones detected, roughly 17% appear once; the ten largest clones hold 2.6%. Material for sequencing was central memory CD4+ T cells from blood. All receptors derive from a man aged 18 to 30 with type 1 diabetes. Both conserved end residues are part of each CDR3. The D gene is left open where the match is weak. A clone size is listed for some rows: how often the clone was seen (once, few, many), or a class if it is expanded.

j_gene,v_gene,abundance,d_gene,CDR3nt,CDR3aa
TRBJ1-2,TRBV5-6,NA,NA,TGTGCCAGCAGCTTGGCCAAGGGGGGGCGTTATGGCTACACCTTC,CASSLAKGGRYGYTF
TRBJ1-2,TRBV7-9,few,TRBD1,TGTGCCTGCAGCGCAGGGGGACTTACTAACTATGGCTACACCTTC,CACSAGGLTNYGYTF
TRBJ2-1,TRBV9,few,NA,TGTGCCAGCAGCGTAGCCCCGTCCTCCTACAATGAGCAGTTCTTC,CASSVAPSSYNEQFF
TRBJ2-7,TRBV5-1,NA,TRBD2,TGCGCCAGCAGAAGGACGCGGGAGGCTTCCTACGAGCAGTACTTC,CASRRTREASYEQYF
TRBJ2-5,TRBV14,NA,TRBD2,TGTGCCAGCAGCGTAGCGGGGGTCCAAGAGACCCAGTACTTC,CASSVAGVQETQYF
TRBJ2-1,TRBV13,few,NA,TGTGCCAGCAGCTCCGCGGGGGCGAGCTCCTACAATGAGCAGTTCTTC,CASSSAGASSYNEQFF
TRBJ1-2,TRBV28,few,NA,TGTGCCAACTATGGGCAGAACTATGGCTACACCTTC,CANYGQNYGYTF
TRBJ1-5,TRBV29-1,NA,TRBD1,TGCAGCGTTGGGACAGGGGGCAGCAATCAGCCCCAGCATTTT,CSVGTGGSNQPQHF
TRBJ2-3,TRBV30,NA,TRBD2,TGTGCCTGGAGCCGAGGGCTAGCGGGGACCACAGATACGCAGTATTTT,CAWSRGLAGTTDTQYF
TRBJ2-1,TRBV29-1,NA,TRBD1,TGCAGCGTTGAAGGACACAGGGGGCTGAATGAGCAGTTCTTC,CSVEGHRGLNEQFF
TRBJ1-1,TRBV15,NA,TRBD1,TGTGCCACCAGCATCGATAATTTAGGACGGTTGCTCAACAGGGGCACTGAAGCTTTCTTT,CATSIDNLGRLLNRGTEAFF
TRBJ2-7,TRBV9,few,TRBD1,TGTGCCAGCAGCGGTGGTGGGACAGGGGGCCACGAGCAGTACTTC,CASSGGGTGGHEQYF
TRBJ2-3,TRBV7-2,many,TRBD2,TGTGCCAGCAGCTCTCCGACTAGCGGGATAACGCAGTATTTT,CASSSPTSGITQYF
TRBJ1-3,TRBV4-1,NA,NA,TGCGCCAGCGGGGACCCCACGGGAAACACCATATATTTT,CASGDPTGNTIYF
TRBJ2-2,TRBV7-2,few,NA,TGTGCCAGCAGCTTAGACGGAAGGGAGCTGTTTTTT,CASSLDGRELFF
TRBJ1-2,TRBV7-9,NA,NA,TGTGCCAGCAGCTCGACGCCTGGACAGAATGGCTACACCTTC,CASSSTPGQNGYTF